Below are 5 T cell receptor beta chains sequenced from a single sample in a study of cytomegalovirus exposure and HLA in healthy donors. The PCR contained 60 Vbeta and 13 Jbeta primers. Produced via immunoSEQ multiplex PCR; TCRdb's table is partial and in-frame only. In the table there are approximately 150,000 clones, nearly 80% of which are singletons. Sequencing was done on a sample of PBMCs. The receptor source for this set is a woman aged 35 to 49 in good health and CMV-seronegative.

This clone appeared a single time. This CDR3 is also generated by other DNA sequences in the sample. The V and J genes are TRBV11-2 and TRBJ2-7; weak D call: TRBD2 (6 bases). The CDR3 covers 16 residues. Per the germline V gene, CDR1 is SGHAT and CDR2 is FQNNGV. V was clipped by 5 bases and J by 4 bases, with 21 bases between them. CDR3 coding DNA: TGTGCCAGCAGCCGCGGAGGAGGGCGCATGGAGTACGAGCAGTACTTC. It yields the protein CASSRGGGRMEYEQYF.

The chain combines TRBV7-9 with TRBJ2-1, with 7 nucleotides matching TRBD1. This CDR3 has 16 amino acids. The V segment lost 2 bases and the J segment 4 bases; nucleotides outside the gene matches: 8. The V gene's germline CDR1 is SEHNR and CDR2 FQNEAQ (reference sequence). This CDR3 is CASSLPRDSFYNEQFF. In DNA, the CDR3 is TGTGCCAGCAGCTTACCAAGGGACAGTTTTTACAATGAGCAGTTCTTC.

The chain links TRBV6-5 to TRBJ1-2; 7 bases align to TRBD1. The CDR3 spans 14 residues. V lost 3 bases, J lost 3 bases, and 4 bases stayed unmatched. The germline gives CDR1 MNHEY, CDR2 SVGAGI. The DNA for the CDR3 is TGTGCCAGCAGTTATGGACAGGAATACTATGGCTACACCTTC. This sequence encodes CASSYGQEYYGYTF.

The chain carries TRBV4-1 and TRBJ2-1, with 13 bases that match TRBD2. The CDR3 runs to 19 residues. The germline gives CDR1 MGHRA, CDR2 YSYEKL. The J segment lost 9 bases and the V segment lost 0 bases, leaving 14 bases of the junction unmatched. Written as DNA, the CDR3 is TGCGCCAGCAGCCAAGATTCATCGTCGACTAGCGGGGGGTTCGGTGAGCAGTTCTTC. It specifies CASSQDSSSTSGGFGEQFF.

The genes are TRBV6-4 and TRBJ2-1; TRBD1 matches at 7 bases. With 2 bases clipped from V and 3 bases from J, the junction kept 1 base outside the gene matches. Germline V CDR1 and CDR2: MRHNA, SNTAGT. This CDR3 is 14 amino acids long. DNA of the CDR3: TGTGCCAGCAGTGACGGGACAGACTACAATGAGCAGTTCTTC. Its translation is CASSDGTDYNEQFF.